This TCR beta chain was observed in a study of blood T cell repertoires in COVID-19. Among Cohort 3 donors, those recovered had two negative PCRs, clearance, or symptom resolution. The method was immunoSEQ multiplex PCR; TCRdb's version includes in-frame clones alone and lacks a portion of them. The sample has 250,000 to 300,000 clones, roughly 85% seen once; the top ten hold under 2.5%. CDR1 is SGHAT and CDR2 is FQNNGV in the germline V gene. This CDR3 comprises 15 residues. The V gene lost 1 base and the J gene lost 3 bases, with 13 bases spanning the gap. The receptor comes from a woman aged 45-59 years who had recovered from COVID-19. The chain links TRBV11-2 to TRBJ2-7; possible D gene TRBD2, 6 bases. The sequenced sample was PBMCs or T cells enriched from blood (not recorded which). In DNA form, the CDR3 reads TGTGCCAGCAGCTTAGGTTTCGGGGAGGTCTACGAGCAGTACTTC. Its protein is CASSLGFGEVYEQYF.